These 27 T cell receptor beta chains originate from one sample sequenced in a study of preoperative IRX-2 immunotherapy in early breast cancer. Treatment denoted: preoperative locoregional IRX-2 cytokine immunotherapy. Measured with immunoSEQ multiplex PCR; TCRdb has only the in-frame clones, and not every one. Among around 13,000 clones listed, roughly 93% were seen once. The sample was collected from a patient treated with IRX-2 immunotherapy. These TCRs come from a human donor with breast cancer.

The rearrangement links TRBV11-3 to TRBJ2-2; D uncertain. CDR1 SGHNT and CDR2 YENEEA come from the germline V gene. The CDR3 spans 19 residues. V was pared by 0 bases and J by 5 bases, with 22 bases between. CDR3 in DNA: TGTGCCAGCAGCTTAGATCTTTTCCGGGCACGAGATAGGACCGGGGAGCTGTTTTTT. Translating it yields CASSLDLFRARDRTGELFF.

The chain combines TRBV19 with TRBJ1-2; 8 nucleotides agree with TRBD1. Germline V gives CDR1 LNHDA, CDR2 SQIVND (reference sequence). Trimming took 5 bases from V and 2 from J; bases not matched to a gene: 4. The CDR3 sequence is 14 residues long. The CDR3 loop is CASSPRQGNYGYTF. The CDR3 DNA reads as TGTGCCAGTAGTCCGAGACAGGGGAACTATGGCTACACCTTC. The variable domain in full, with the rest retrieved from reference TRBV19 and TRBJ1-2, is DGGITQSPKYLFRKEGQNVTLSCEQNLNHDAMYWYRQDPGQGLRLIYYSQIVNDFQKGDIAEGYSVSREKKESFPLTVTSAQKNPTAFYLCASSPRQGNYGYTFGSGTRLTVV.

V gene TRBV6-1 combines with J gene TRBJ1-1; 7 bases map to TRBD1. Germline V gene lookup returns CDR1 MNHNS and CDR2 SASEGT. Unmatched junction bases numbered 9, after V lost 5 bases and J lost 3 bases. This CDR3 contains 15 residues. The CDR3 coding sequence is TGTGCCAGCAGTATACGACAGGGAGGTGACACTGAAGCTTTCTTT. Protein: CASSIRQGGDTEAFF.

J is TRBJ2-3 and V is TRBV7-9, with 9 bases matching TRBD2. The CDR3 length is 14 residues. Germline CDR1 is SEHNR and CDR2 is FQNEAQ (reference sequence). V was pared by 8 bases and J by 1 base, with 4 bases of the junction left unmatched. The CDR3 is CASRSSGGTDTQYF. CDR3 sequence (DNA): TGTGCCAGCCGATCTAGCGGGGGCACAGATACGCAGTATTTT.

The V call is TRBV15, the J call TRBJ2-1; 11 nucleotides align to TRBD2. V gave up 3 bases and J gave up 8 bases; unmatched junction bases: 6. Per germline, CDR1 LNHNV and CDR2 YYDKDF (reference sequence). The CDR3 loop spans 15 amino acids. The DNA of the CDR3 is TGTGCCACCAGCAGGGGTGATAGCGGGGGGGATGAGCAGTTCTTC. It is translated as CATSRGDSGGDEQFF.

The gene calls are TRBV18 and TRBJ1-2; no clear D. V was cut by 1 base and J by 3 bases, with 12 bases left in between. Germline-derived CDR1 and CDR2 are KGHSH and LQKENI. The length of the CDR3 is 15 residues. CDR3 residues: CASSPLAQSYYGYTF. The CDR3, as DNA: TGTGCCAGCTCACCACTGGCCCAGTCATACTATGGCTACACCTTC.

CDR3 DNA: TGTGCCTGCCGACTAGCGGGGGCCTCCTACGAGCAGTACTTC. Protein: CACRLAGASYEQYF. This chain uses TRBV30 with TRBJ2-7; 12 bases map to TRBD2. The ends lost 6 bases at V and 0 bases at J; junction bases unmatched: 3. Germline-derived CDR1 and CDR2 are GTSNPN and SVGIG (reference sequence). This CDR3 comprises 14 residues.

J is TRBJ2-7 and V is TRBV20-1; 8 nucleotides align to TRBD1. The J segment lost 5 bases and the V segment lost 6 bases, leaving 3 bases of the junction unmatched. Germline values: CDR1 DFQATT, CDR2 SNEGSKA (reference sequence). The CDR3 has 11 residues. CDR3 residues: CSARTGNEQYF. CDR3 sequence (DNA): TGCAGTGCAAGGACAGGGAACGAGCAGTACTTC.

The chain uses TRBV19 and TRBJ2-2, with 8 positions matching TRBD2. V shed 4 bases and J 2 bases; nucleotides not matched to a gene: 3. Germline V lookup: CDR1 LNHDA, CDR2 SQIVND (reference sequence). This CDR3 is 15 amino acids long. CDR3 coding DNA: TGTGCCAGTAGTAATAGCGGGACCAACACCGGGGAGCTGTTTTTT. It is translated as CASSNSGTNTGELFF.

The CDR3 loop is CASSSRGRSTDTQYF. CDR3 bases: TGTGCCAGCTCAAGCAGGGGCCGAAGCACAGATACGCAGTATTTT. The chain recombines TRBV18 with TRBJ2-3; a weak D match, TRBD1 (6 bases). CDR1 and CDR2 from the germline V gene are KGHSH and LQKENI. This CDR3 has 15 residues. Trimming shortened V by 5 bases and J by 0 bases, and 12 bases separated the two germline ends.

This clone was counted a single time. The CDR3, as DNA: TGTGCCAGCAGTGTACGGGAGACCCAGTACTTC. This sequence encodes CASSVRETQYF. The chain links TRBV6-1 to TRBJ2-5; no reliable D call. The CDR3 extends over 11 amino acids. Trimming removed 4 bases from V and 5 bases from J, with 5 bases in between. Germline V CDR1 and CDR2: MNHNS, SASEGT.

This clone was seen a single time. The chain has TRBV7-9 and TRBJ2-5; 13 bases agree with TRBD2. This CDR3 comprises 15 residues. The junction had 6 bases not matched to a gene; V was cut back by 6 bases and J by 5 bases. Germline CDR1 SEHNR, CDR2 FQNEAQ (reference sequence). The CDR3 protein is CASSLTTSGRETQYF. The DNA for the CDR3 is TGTGCCAGCAGTTTAACGACTAGCGGGAGGGAGACCCAGTACTTC.

DNA for the CDR3: TGTGCCAGCAGCTTGGGTGCGGGGACTATCACAGATACGCAGTATTTT. Protein product: CASSLGAGTITDTQYF. J is TRBJ2-3 and V is TRBV5-8, with TRBD2 identical over 7 bases. Unmatched junction bases numbered 6, after V lost 0 bases and J lost 2 bases. The CDR3 length is 16 residues. The germline CDR1 and CDR2 sequences are SGHTS and YDEGEE.

The J gene is TRBJ2-7, the V gene TRBV7-8, with 13 bases fitting TRBD2. CDR1 is SGHVS, CDR2 FQNEAQ, per germline. The CDR3 extends over 19 amino acids. V lost 2 bases to trimming and J lost 2 bases; unmatched junction nucleotides: 12. CDR3 bases: TGTGCCAGCAGCTTATCTCTTCGGACTAGCGGGGGCGAAACCTACGAGCAGTACTTC. Protein product: CASSLSLRTSGGETYEQYF.

J is TRBJ2-5 and V is TRBV11-2, with D perhaps matching TRBD1 (6 bases). CDR3 length: 16 amino acids. In germline, CDR1 is SGHAT, CDR2 FQNNGV. The V gene lost 0 bases and the J gene lost 5 bases, with 16 bases spanning the gap. DNA of the CDR3: TGTGCCAGCAGCTTAGAACTCCTGGGGGCCGGGGAGACCCAGTACTTC. Translated: CASSLELLGAGETQYF.

This sequence joins TRBV7-9 and TRBJ2-1, with D perhaps TRBD2 (5 bases). Trimming stripped 5 bases from V and 4 bases from J, with 21 bases between. There are 17 residues in the CDR3. The germline CDR1 and CDR2 sequences are SEHNR and FQNEAQ (reference sequence). The CDR3 loop reads CASSPSPLAKPYNEQFF. CDR3 bases: TGTGCCAGCAGCCCAAGCCCGCTAGCTAAACCATACAATGAGCAGTTCTTC.

The chain combines TRBV28 with TRBJ1-2; 7 bases line up with TRBD1. Germline loops: CDR1 MDHEN, CDR2 SYDVKM. The CDR3 has 14 residues. Unmatched junction bases numbered 11, after V lost 7 bases and J lost 6 bases. CDR3 nucleotides: TGTGCCAGCACCCCTGCAGGGGGGCGCGATGGCTACACCTTC. The encoded protein is CASTPAGGRDGYTF.

The gene calls are TRBV28 and TRBJ1-2, with 8 bases that match TRBD1. CDR1 is MDHEN, CDR2 SYDVKM, per germline. This CDR3 is 13 amino acids long. With 6 bases clipped from V and 6 bases from J, the junction kept 6 bases outside the gene matches. This CDR3 is CASSLTGGNGYTF. DNA of the CDR3: TGTGCCAGCAGCCTTACAGGGGGGAATGGCTACACCTTC.

The J gene is TRBJ1-6, the V gene TRBV5-1, with TRBD1 matching 7 bases. Germline V gene lookup returns CDR1 SGHRS and CDR2 YFSETQ. This CDR3 is 16 amino acids long. The V and J ends lost 4 bases and 5 bases, in that order; junction bases with no gene match: 9. The CDR3 reads CASSNRQGVDNSPLHF. CDR3 sequence (DNA): TGCGCCAGCAGCAACCGACAGGGTGTGGATAATTCACCCCTCCACTTT. The complete variable domain, with remaining parts taken from reference TRBV5-1 and TRBJ1-6, reads KAGVTQTPRYLIKTRGQQVTLSCSPISGHRSVSWYQQTPGQGLQFLFEYFSETQRNKGNFPGRFSGRQFSNSRSEMNVSTLELGDSALYLCASSNRQGVDNSPLHFGNGTRLTVT.

The chain employs TRBV19 and TRBJ1-1; D is perhaps TRBD1 (5 bases). Per germline, CDR1 LNHDA and CDR2 SQIVND (reference sequence). The length of the CDR3 is 14 residues. Trimming took 1 base from V and 4 from J, leaving 10 bases between them. The chain's CDR3 is CASSIAGLSTEAFF. The CDR3 DNA reads as TGTGCCAGTAGTATAGCAGGGCTGAGCACTGAAGCTTTCTTT. The whole variable domain, filled in from reference TRBV19 and TRBJ1-1, reads DGGITQSPKYLFRKEGQNVTLSCEQNLNHDAMYWYRQDPGQGLRLIYYSQIVNDFQKGDIAEGYSVSREKKESFPLTVTSAQKNPTAFYLCASSIAGLSTEAFFGQGTRLTVV.

The rearrangement joins TRBV18 to TRBJ1-5; D remains unclear. CDR3 length: 13 residues. The ends were cut back, 2 bases at V and 1 base at J, with 3 bases in the middle. Germline V gene data show CDR1 as KGHSH and CDR2 as LQKENI. As DNA, the CDR3 is TGTGCCAGCTCACCAGGGAGCAATCAGCCCCAGCATTTT. Translating gives CASSPGSNQPQHF.

The gene calls are TRBV10-3 and TRBJ1-3, with 9 bases matching TRBD1. The CDR3 spans 14 residues. V shed 6 bases, J shed 3 bases, and the junction held 3 bases outside the gene matches. Germline CDR1 and CDR2: ENHRY and SYGVKD. CDR3 bases: TGTGCCATCAGCCCGGACAGGGGTGGAAACACCATATATTTT. Translation gives CAISPDRGGNTIYF.

The rearrangement uses TRBV5-4 and TRBJ2-3; possible D gene TRBD2, 6 bases. The ends were cut back, 0 bases at V and 1 base at J, with 15 bases in the middle. Germline V gene data show CDR1 as SGHNT and CDR2 as YYREEE (reference sequence). CDR3 size: 17 residues. Here the CDR3 reads CASSLGWRGAGTDTQYF. The CDR3 DNA is TGTGCCAGCAGCTTGGGGTGGCGGGGCGCGGGCACAGATACGCAGTATTTT.

The chain has TRBV28 and TRBJ1-2; no definite D call. Per germline, CDR1 MDHEN and CDR2 SYDVKM. The ends were cut back, 7 bases at V and 7 bases at J, with 28 bases in the middle. This CDR3 has 17 residues. As DNA, the CDR3 is TGTGCCAGCACTTATTGGTCCGCTGAAACGGGTCGTGGTGGCTACACCTTC. Protein: CASTYWSAETGRGGYTF.

The V and J genes are TRBV18 and TRBJ1-1; no reliable D call. Trimming took 4 bases from V and 1 from J, leaving 7 bases between them. This CDR3 comprises 13 residues. Germline CDR1 and CDR2: KGHSH and LQKENI. The CDR3: CASSQDANTEAFF. Written as DNA, the CDR3 is TGTGCCAGCTCACAGGACGCGAACACTGAAGCTTTCTTT.

The gene calls are TRBV10-1 and TRBJ1-5, with D perhaps TRBD1 (5 bases). Deletions cut 3 bases from V and 6 bases from J, with 9 bases between. CDR1 WNHNN and CDR2 SYGVQD come from the germline V gene (reference sequence). CDR3 length equals 13 residues. The CDR3 sequence is CASSEMGVQPQHF. The CDR3 DNA sequence: TGCGCCAGCAGTGAAATGGGGGTTCAGCCCCAGCATTTT.

The rearrangement joins TRBV18 to TRBJ1-2; D is undetermined. The V gene lost 7 bases and the J gene lost 8 bases, with 8 bases spanning the gap. The germline CDR1 and CDR2 sequences are KGHSH and LQKENI. The CDR3 runs to 10 residues. CDR3 sequence: CASFAGGYTF. CDR3 bases: TGTGCCAGCTTCGCCGGGGGCTACACCTTC.